These T cell receptor beta chains were read from a single sample in a study of CD8+CD57+ T cells in acquired aplastic anemia. Each CDR3 protein is one row after TCRdb ran MiXCR on the reads. The table records roughly 64,000 distinct CDR3 sequences, less than 65% of them present only once. The sequenced sample was sorted CD4+, CD8+, or CD8+CD57+ T cells (not recorded which) from PBMCs. These receptors came from a human donor in good health, serving as a control. CDR3s include the opening cysteine and the closing phenylalanine or tryptophan. A D gene is named only where the DNA matches it firmly. Not every row has a clone size; where given, it reads once, few, many or a size class.

j_call,d_call,v_call,clone_size,cdr3_nt,cdr3_aa
TRBJ2-1,-,TRBV6-2/TRBV6-3,many,TGTGCCAGCAGTTATCCGGCGTCTATGAACCATGAGCAGTTCTTC,CASSYPASMNHEQFF
TRBJ2-2,TRBD2,TRBV7-2,many,TGTGCCAGCAGCTTAGGGGGTGCGGGAGCTATTGCCGGGGAGCTGTTTTTT,CASSLGGAGAIAGELFF
TRBJ1-5,-,TRBV27,many,TGTGCCAGCAGTTTTAGGGGTAGGGATCAGCCCCAGCATTTT,CASSFRGRDQPQHF
TRBJ1-5,TRBD1,TRBV7-2,-,TGTGCCAGCAGCTCGGGACAGAATCAGCCCCAGCATTTT,CASSSGQNQPQHF
TRBJ1-1,-,TRBV2,-,TGTGCCAGCAGTCGTGAGCTGGTCTCTGAAGCTTTCTTT,CASSRELVSEAFF
TRBJ1-4,-,TRBV24-1,many,TGTGCCACCAGTGAGCCCCCGAATGAAAAACTGTTTTTT,CATSEPPNEKLFF
TRBJ2-5,TRBD2,TRBV20-1,-,TGCAGTGCTTCCCGGACTAGCGGGAGACAAGAGACCCAGTACTTC,CSASRTSGRQETQYF
TRBJ2-5,TRBD1,TRBV29-1,-,TGCAGCGTTAACGGACAGGATCAAGAGACCCAGTACTTC,CSVNGQDQETQYF
TRBJ1-2,-,TRBV9,-,TGTGCCAGCAGCGCAAGGGGAGATGGCTACACCTTC,CASSARGDGYTF
TRBJ2-1,-,TRBV7-3,-,TGTGCCAGCAGACGCCAGGCCCTCTACAATGAGCAGTTCTTC,CASRRQALYNEQFF
TRBJ1-3,TRBD1,TRBV10-2,-,TGCGCCAGCAGGGACTACCGGGACAGGGGGAACACCATATATTTT,CASRDYRDRGNTIYF
TRBJ2-7,-,TRBV20-1,-,TGCAGTGCCCGGGGGCTCATCCACGAGCAGTACTTC,CSARGLIHEQYF
TRBJ2-7,-,TRBV7-9,-,TGTGCCAGCAGCCCGGCAGACTCCTACGAGCAGTACTTC,CASSPADSYEQYF
TRBJ1-1,-,TRBV5-4,-,TGTGCCAGCAGCTTGGCGGGGTTCTCTGAAGCTTTCTTT,CASSLAGFSEAFF
TRBJ1-2,-,TRBV27,-,TGTGCCAGCAGCGCTCTCGACAGGAACTATGGCTACACCTTC,CASSALDRNYGYTF
TRBJ2-7,TRBD1,TRBV29-1,-,TGCAGCGTGACAGGGGACACTCGCTCCTACGAGCAGTACTTC,CSVTGDTRSYEQYF
TRBJ2-3,-,TRBV24-1,-,TGTGCCACCAGTGACGCTGTAGGGACGCAGTATTTT,CATSDAVGTQYF
TRBJ2-7,-,TRBV15,once,TGTGCCACCAAGGGGAAGGGGGTTGTGGACTACGAGCAGTACTTC,CATKGKGVVDYEQYF
TRBJ2-1,TRBD2,TRBV7-1,many,TGTGCCAGCAGCTCGACCAATAACCTAGCGGGCTCCTACAATGAGCAGTTCTTC,CASSSTNNLAGSYNEQFF
TRBJ1-2,TRBD1,TRBV6-2/TRBV6-3,many,TGTGCCAGCAGTTATAGCATCCGACAGGGCGGCAACTATGGCTACACCTTC,CASSYSIRQGGNYGYTF
TRBJ1-1,-,TRBV10-3,-,TGTGCCATCAGTGTACCGGGGGGCACTGAAGCTTTCTTT,CAISVPGGTEAFF
TRBJ2-7,TRBD2,TRBV6-1,many,TGTGCCAGCAGTAGCGGGAGCTCCTCCGAGCAGTACTTC,CASSSGSSSEQYF
TRBJ1-5,-,TRBV11-1,once,TGTGCCAGCAGCTTAGCGCTCGCAGGTAGCAATCAGCCCCAGCATTTT,CASSLALAGSNQPQHF
TRBJ2-7,-,TRBV25-1,-,TGTGCCAGCAGTGGGGCGCCGTCCTACGAGCAGTACTTC,CASSGAPSYEQYF
TRBJ2-7,-,TRBV2,-,TGTGCCAGCATTGCCAGCAGGCATTACTCCTACGAGCAGTACTTC,CASIASRHYSYEQYF
TRBJ1-5,-,TRBV2,many,TGTGCCAGCGAGAGGGGTCTCGATCAGCCCCAGCATTTT,CASERGLDQPQHF
TRBJ1-1,-,TRBV7-9,-,TGTGCCAGCAGCTTAGGGGGGCCGAACACTGAAGCTTTCTTT,CASSLGGPNTEAFF
TRBJ1-2,TRBD1,TRBV7-2,-,TGTGCCAGCAGCCCCCGTTGGGACAGTTATGGCTACACCTTC,CASSPRWDSYGYTF
TRBJ2-1,-,TRBV7-6,few,TGTGCCAGCAGCGACGGGACGGCCCTAAACAATGAGCAGTTCTTC,CASSDGTALNNEQFF
TRBJ2-6,-,TRBV6-5,few,TGTGCCAGCAGTCCCCGGAGGGACTCTGGGGCCAACGTCCTGACTTTC,CASSPRRDSGANVLTF
TRBJ2-7,TRBD1,TRBV19,-,TGTGCCAGTCGGGCCAGCAGCCTCCAGGGGGTGGCCTACGAGCAGTACTTC,CASRASSLQGVAYEQYF
TRBJ2-3,-,TRBV20-1,many,TGCAGTGCTAGAGGAGGGACCCACAAAGATACGCAGTATTTT,CSARGGTHKDTQYF
TRBJ2-3,TRBD2,TRBV2,medium-sized,TGTGCCAGCGGCGCTAGCGGGGGAAGCACAGATACGCAGTATTTT,CASGASGGSTDTQYF
TRBJ1-2,-,TRBV10-3,-,TGTGCCATCAGTGATCCCCTCCGGCAGGGAGGCTACACCTTC,CAISDPLRQGGYTF
TRBJ2-3,-,TRBV24-1,few,TGTGCCACCAGTGACCCCCGGGGGTACGGAGAGGGGAGCACAGATACGCAGTATTTT,CATSDPRGYGEGSTDTQYF
TRBJ1-1,TRBD1,TRBV2,-,TGTGCCAGCAGTGTTGACAGGGCCGGGTACACTGAAGCTTTCTTT,CASSVDRAGYTEAFF
TRBJ2-7,TRBD2,TRBV7-3,-,TGTGCCAGCAGCTTAAGAGGCGGGGGAGCCTACGAGCAGTACTTC,CASSLRGGGAYEQYF
TRBJ2-1,TRBD2,TRBV4-3,-,TGCGCCAGCAGCCTCGGACTAGCGGGGGCAGGTGAGCAGTTCTTC,CASSLGLAGAGEQFF
TRBJ2-5,-,TRBV7-6,-,TGTGCCAGCAGCCTTTCATTCCAAGAGACCCAGTACTTC,CASSLSFQETQYF
TRBJ1-5,TRBD1,TRBV28,many,TGTGCCAGCAGTTTAGTACCAGGGGGCCTTTATAGCAATCAGCCCCAGCATTTT,CASSLVPGGLYSNQPQHF
TRBJ1-1,-,TRBV20-1,many,TGCAGTGCTAGCTTGAGGAGGGGGGGAACTGAAGCTTTCTTT,CSASLRRGGTEAFF
TRBJ2-3,-,TRBV29-1,-,-,CSIYLCSVNMMTDTQYF
TRBJ1-2,-,TRBV19,-,TGTGCCAGTAGTACACGGGGTTTCTATGGCTACACCTTC,CASSTRGFYGYTF
TRBJ1-2,-,TRBV30,many,TGTGCCTGGAGTGTTGGGGGGGGCTACACCTTC,CAWSVGGGYTF